These 6 T cell receptor beta chains came from one sample sequenced in a study of CD8 T cells in ankylosing spondylitis. Regarding the study as a whole: Among TCR beta sequences, a motif of 7 to 9 highly homologous variants appeared characteristic of ankylosing spondylitis blood.

Their antigens remain unidentified. TCRdb passed the 5' RACE reads through MiXCR, listing each CDR3 protein once. The table has under 850,000 distinct CDR3 sequences, 15% to 20% seen once. Sequenced input: blood, either unsorted or a sorted T cell fraction (not recorded which). The receptors shown here come from a male donor with ankylosing spondylitis.

Only a few counts were recorded for this clonotype. This rearrangement joins TRBV7-9 to TRBJ1-1; D remains ambiguous. The germline V gene encodes CDR1 SEHNR and CDR2 FQNEAQ (reference sequence). The germline V and J ends were trimmed by 5 bases and 1 base, with 11 bases remaining between them. This CDR3 contains 14 residues. The CDR3 protein is CASSGGRENTEAFF. In nucleotides, the CDR3 is TGTGCCAGCAGCGGAGGACGGGAGAACACTGAAGCTTTCTTT.

The genes are TRBV2 and TRBJ2-3; 13 bases map to TRBD2. Germline values: CDR1 SNHLY, CDR2 FYNNEI. This CDR3 contains 16 residues. V lost 2 bases to trimming and J lost 2 bases; unmatched junction nucleotides: 1. CDR3 protein: CASSETSGRVTDTQYF. CDR3 in DNA: TGTGCCAGCAGTGAAACTAGCGGGAGGGTCACAGATACGCAGTATTTT.

The V and J genes are TRBV12-3 or TRBV12-4 and TRBJ1-2; possibly TRBD1 for D (5 bases). V dropped 5 bases and J dropped 4 bases, with 17 bases sitting between them. CDR3 size: 15 residues. CDR3 sequence (DNA): TGTGCCAGCAGTGGGGGGATTACGACGGGCTATGGCTACACCTTC. As protein: CASSGGITTGYGYTF.

This clonotype was counted between two and nine times. The chain links TRBV20-1 to TRBJ1-5, with 8 bases aligning to TRBD1. The V gene end was trimmed by 2 bases and the J gene end by 7 bases; junction bases not matched to a gene: 4. This CDR3 has 13 residues. Germline-derived CDR1 and CDR2 are DFQATT and SNEGSKA (reference sequence). CDR3 sequence (DNA): TGCAGTGCTAGATCGGGACAGGCCCAGCCCCAGCATTTT. It translates to CSARSGQAQPQHF.

This rearrangement joins TRBV11-2 to TRBJ2-2, with D possibly matching TRBD1 (5 bases). V lost 6 bases, J lost 4 bases, and 15 bases lay in between. CDR1 is SGHAT, CDR2 FQNNGV, per germline. CDR3 length: 15 amino acids. The CDR3 region is CASSPLGQPTGELFF. CDR3 nucleotide sequence: TGTGCCAGCAGTCCCCTGGGGCAGCCCACCGGGGAGCTGTTTTTT.

The chain joins TRBV20-1 to TRBJ2-2; TRBD2 agrees at 7 bases. With 0 bases clipped from V and 0 bases from J, the junction kept 4 bases outside the gene matches. The germline V gene encodes CDR1 DFQATT and CDR2 SNEGSKA (reference sequence). The CDR3 is made up of 16 amino acids. The CDR3 DNA follows: TGCAGTGCTAGAGATCCCAGCGGGACGAACACCGGGGAGCTGTTTTTT. It codes for CSARDPSGTNTGELFF.